This is a list of T cell receptor beta chains from one sample in a study of CD8+CD57+ T cells in acquired aplastic anemia. TCRdb reprocessed the reads with MiXCR, giving one entry per CDR3 protein. The repertoire holds fewer than 250,000 distinct CDR3 sequences, 54% seen once, with about 17% in the top ten. The sequenced sample consisted of sorted CD4+, CD8+, or CD8+CD57+ T cells (not recorded which) from PBMCs. These receptor sequences come from a human donor in good health, serving as a control. Each CDR3 is given with its conserved first and last residue. The D gene is left open where the match is weak. Where a row states a size, it is once, few, many or the class of an expanded clone; other rows omit it.

>TRBD2|TRBV19|many|TRBJ2-3
TGTGCCAGTAGTATGTACGCTAGCGGGGGGACCTCCATAACAGATACGCAGTATTTT
CASSMYASGGTSITDTQYF
>.|TRBV28|many|TRBJ1-6
TGTGCCAGCAGGCGGACGTTAAATTCACCCCTCCACTTT
CASRRTLNSPLHF
>.|TRBV20-1|many|TRBJ2-3
TGCAGTGCTAGAAAGGGGGGGGCTGCGTGGGATACGCAGTATTTT
CSARKGGAAWDTQYF
>TRBD2|TRBV10-3|.|TRBJ2-1
TGTGCCATCAGTTGGGGGACTAGCGGGGAAACTGAGCAGTTCTTC
CAISWGTSGETEQFF
>.|TRBV5-6|.|TRBJ1-3
TGTGCCAGCAGCCAAGATCCCCGGGGGTCGGTAGGAAACACCATATATTTT
CASSQDPRGSVGNTIYF
>.|TRBV19|.|TRBJ1-2
TGTGCCAGTAGTATGCATGGGGTCTATGGCTACACCTTC
CASSMHGVYGYTF
>TRBD1|TRBV18|few|TRBJ1-1
TGTGCCAGCTCAGCTGGGACAGGGAACACTGAAGCTTTCTTT
CASSAGTGNTEAFF
>.|TRBV11-1|many|TRBJ1-2
TGTGCCAGCAGCTTAGCGGGGACCCTCCACTATGGCTACACCTTC
CASSLAGTLHYGYTF
>.|TRBV9|.|TRBJ1-1
TGCGCCAGCAGCCAGAGTGGACAGTGGGGAACTGAAGCTTTCTTT
CASSQSGQWGTEAFF
>.|TRBV14|.|TRBJ1-2
TGTGCCAGCAGTCCCGGGGACTATGGCTACGCCTTC
CASSPGDYGYAF
>TRBD1|TRBV24-1|.|TRBJ1-6
TGTGCCACCAGTGATTTGCGGGGACAGGCCACCTACGAGCAGTACTTT
CATSDLRGQATYEQYF
>TRBD2|TRBV24-1|many|TRBJ2-5
TGTGCCACCCCATGTCTAGCGGGGGAGTACCAAGAGACCCAGTACTTC
CATPCLAGEYQETQYF
>.|TRBV5-1|.|TRBJ2-1
TGCGCCAGCAGCCTGGACAGGGAGGGCAATGAGCAGTTCTTC
CASSLDREGNEQFF
>.|TRBV24-1|.|TRBJ2-3
TGTGCTACCAGTGATCCCGGGGGCCACTGGGATACGCAGTATTTT
CATSDPGGHWDTQYF
>TRBD1|TRBV3-1|few|TRBJ2-3
TGTGCCAGCAGCCCCCGGGACAGGGGGCGCACAGATACGCAGTATTTT
CASSPRDRGRTDTQYF
>TRBD1|TRBV6-2/TRBV6-3|.|TRBJ1-4
TGTGCCAGCAGTTACGACAGGGGTGAAAAACTGTTTTTT
CASSYDRGEKLFF
>TRBD2|TRBV14|.|TRBJ2-7
TGTGCCAACCTCGCCAGCGGGGGGTTAACCTACGAGCAGTACTTC
CANLASGGLTYEQYF
>.|TRBV7-2|.|TRBJ2-3
TGTGCCAGCAGCCCCCGTTCGGGTCGGGCTGATACGCAGTATTTT
CASSPRSGRADTQYF
>TRBD1|TRBV7-2|.|TRBJ2-7
TGTGCCAGCAGCCCCCTCTGGAAGACAGGGGCGTACTTC
CASSPLWKTGAYF
>.|TRBV5-1|.|TRBJ2-7
TGCGCCAGCAGCTGGGCGACGGCAGGGGAAGCCTTCTACGAGCAGTACTTC
CASSWATAGEAFYEQYF
>.|TRBV28|many|TRBJ2-2
TGTGCCAGCAGTTACAGGAACACCGGGGAGCTGTTTTTT
CASSYRNTGELFF
>TRBD2|TRBV6-5|many|TRBJ2-7
TGTGCCAGCAGCTTGACTAGCGGGGGGCCTTACGAGCAGTACTTC
CASSLTSGGPYEQYF
>.|TRBV9|.|TRBJ1-6
TGTGCCAGCAGCGCAGGGTATGCCAATTCACCCCTCCACTTT
CASSAGYANSPLHF
>.|TRBV9|.|TRBJ2-7
TGTGCCAGCAGCGCATCTCCCGTTGAATTCTACGAGCAGTACTTC
CASSASPVEFYEQYF
>.|TRBV12-3/TRBV12-4|.|TRBJ2-7
TGTGCCAGCAGTGAAACCGGCCTCTACGAGCAGTACTTC
CASSETGLYEQYF
>TRBD1|TRBV2|.|TRBJ2-7
TGTGCCAGCAGTGTGCTGCGCCGGACAGGGCCCTACGAGCAGTACTTC
CASSVLRRTGPYEQYF
>.|TRBV20-1|.|TRBJ2-7
TGCAGTGCGGCTTCAGACGAGCAGTACTTC
CSAASDEQYF
>.|TRBV2|.|TRBJ2-7
TGTGCCAGCAGTGAAGCAGGATACGAGCAGTACTTC
CASSEAGYEQYF
>.|TRBV12-3/TRBV12-4|.|TRBJ1-1
TGTGCCAGCAGTAAGAGCGCTGGGGCTTTCTTT
CASSKSAGAFF
>TRBD1|TRBV7-2|.|TRBJ1-6
TGTGCCAGCAGCCCAGGGGGGGCTGGTAATTCACCCCTCCACTTT
CASSPGGAGNSPLHF
>.|TRBV6-5|many|TRBJ1-6
TGTGCCAGCAGTTACGGTTTCAGTGATTCACCCCTCCACTTT
CASSYGFSDSPLHF
>TRBD1|TRBV20-1|.|TRBJ2-5
TGCAGTGCTGGGGGTGGACAGGGGGGGACCCAGTACTTC
CSAGGGQGGTQYF
>.|TRBV5-6|.|TRBJ1-5
TGTGCCAGCAGCGGGCAGGGGAGACAAATTAGCAATCAGCCCCAGCATTTT
CASSGQGRQISNQPQHF
>TRBD1|TRBV27|.|TRBJ2-7
TGTGCCAGCAGTCCGACAGGGGTAGAGCAGTACTTC
CASSPTGVEQYF
>TRBD2|TRBV7-2|many|TRBJ2-2
TGTGCCAGCAGCTTGATAGCGGGGGGCGCGAACACCGGGGAGCTGTTTTTT
CASSLIAGGANTGELFF
>TRBD1|TRBV10-3|few|TRBJ2-7
TGTGCCATCGGCCCCGGGACAGGGGTCTCCTACGAGCAGTACTTC
CAIGPGTGVSYEQYF
>.|TRBV7-2|.|TRBJ1-3
TGTGCCAGCAGCTTAATGTTCTCTGGAGACACCATATATTTT
CASSLMFSGDTIYF
>TRBD1|TRBV20-1|.|TRBJ2-7
TGCAGTGCTAGAGATTACAGGGGCTACGAGCAGTACTTC
CSARDYRGYEQYF
>TRBD1|TRBV7-9|.|TRBJ2-5
TGTGCCAGCAGCCAAGAAACAGGGACAGGGGGCGAGGAGACCCAGTACTTC
CASSQETGTGGEETQYF
>TRBD1|TRBV10-3|.|TRBJ2-7
TGTGCCCTCGGTCTCGGGACAGCGAAGACCTACGAGCAGTACTTC
CALGLGTAKTYEQYF
>.|TRBV2|many|TRBJ1-1
TGTGCCAGCAGTGAAGGGGAACAAAACACTGAAGCTTTCTTT
CASSEGEQNTEAFF
>TRBD2|TRBV27|.|TRBJ2-5
TGTGCCAGCAGGGGACTAGCGGGGTCAGAGACCCAGTACTTC
CASRGLAGSETQYF
>.|TRBV10-3|.|TRBJ2-1
TGTGCCATCAGGGAGGACAGCTACAATGAGCAGTTCTTC
CAIREDSYNEQFF
>.|TRBV19|few|TRBJ1-2
TGTGCCAGTAGTCTTGACAGGTTAAGCGGCTACACCTTC
CASSLDRLSGYTF
>TRBD1|TRBV5-5|many|TRBJ1-4
TGTGCCAGCAGCTTGCTTAGGACAGGGGCAACTAATGAAAAACTGTTTTTT
CASSLLRTGATNEKLFF
>TRBD1|TRBV2|.|TRBJ1-6
TGTGCCAGCAGTGAAAGTCGCGGGGGACAGGGGTGGTCTTTATGGCCCCTCCACTTT
CASSESRGGQGWSLWPLHF
>TRBD1|TRBV24-1|once|TRBJ2-1
TGTGCCACCAGGGGACAGGGGAACAATGAGCAGTTCTTC
CATRGQGNNEQFF
>.|TRBV4-3|.|TRBJ2-1
TGCGCCAGCAGCCAATTTCCCCTAATCGCCGACTACAAAACGACCAATGAGCAGTTCTTC
CASSQFPLIADYKTTNEQFF
>TRBD2|TRBV7-9|.|TRBJ2-7
TGTGCCAGCAGCTACGGACTAGCGGCAGACTCCTACGAGCAGTACTTC
CASSYGLAADSYEQYF
>TRBD1|TRBV5-6|few|TRBJ2-3
TGTGCCAGCAGCCTCCGGGACAGGGGACCAGATACGCAGTATTTT
CASSLRDRGPDTQYF
>.|TRBV19|once|TRBJ1-5
TGTGCCAGTAGTGCCACGACAGGTTCTCATCAGCCCCAGCATTTT
CASSATTGSHQPQHF
>.|TRBV20-1|.|TRBJ1-6
TGCAGTGCTAGAGACGGCAGGGACCAATTGTATAATTCACCCCTCCACTTT
CSARDGRDQLYNSPLHF
>.|TRBV7-3|many|TRBJ2-1
TGTGCCAGCAGCTTGGTGGGAAGGGGATCCTACAATGAGCAGTTCTTC
CASSLVGRGSYNEQFF
>.|TRBV4-3|many|TRBJ2-2
TGCGCCAGCAGCCAGAACCTAGACCTTAGAAACACCGGGGAGCTGTTTTTT
CASSQNLDLRNTGELFF
>.|TRBV7-6|.|TRBJ2-3
TGTGCCAGCAGCTACCCAGGACCTAGGATAGATACGCAGTATTTT
CASSYPGPRIDTQYF
>TRBD1|TRBV4-1|many|TRBJ2-6
TGCGCCAGCAGCCAAGAGTCAAACAGGGGAGCTACTGGGGCCAACGTCCTGACTTTC
CASSQESNRGATGANVLTF
>.|TRBV20-1|.|TRBJ2-7
TGCAGTGCTACCAGGGCAACTACCTACGAGCAGTACTTC
CSATRATTYEQYF
>.|TRBV2|.|TRBJ2-7
TGTGCCAGCAGTATCGGTCAGGGGATCGTCGAGCAGTACTTC
CASSIGQGIVEQYF